Listed below are T cell receptor beta chains from one sample, sequenced in a study of T cell changes during pregnancy in multiple sclerosis. Here immunoSEQ multiplex PCR was the method, and the copy in TCRdb shows in-frame clones only, minus some. The sample includes over 45,000 clones, 80% to 95% seen only once; the top ten take 2% to 2.5%. Sequencing was performed on peripheral blood, taken in the third trimester of pregnancy. The source is a female donor with multiple sclerosis, enrolled in a pregnancy study. Each CDR3 is given with its conserved first and last residue.

v_call cdr3_aa
TRBV7-2 CASSPRQGAPVYGYTF
TRBV6-1 CASSETGLYEQYF
TRBV10-2 CASRRWGTRDYNEQFF
TRBV7-3 CASSPNSGGETGELFF
TRBV6-1 CASTGGNTGELFF
TRBV27 CASSITGTGTQYF
TRBV4-1 CASSQVSGSGYNYEQFF
TRBV18 CASSRLVAGGTYNEQFF
TRBV28 CASSLSQGVEAFF
TRBV27 CASSLDRDSYYGYTF
TRBV7-8 CASSTGQGANQPQHF
TRBV6-1 CASSEIVAGLQETQYF
TRBV5-1 CASSPFSASTDTQYF
TRBV5-1 CASRTPDSPLHF
TRBV5-1 CASSLVVGSYGYTF
TRBV11-1 CASSLRRGGNTIYF
TRBV5-1 CASSLTGGDQPQHF
TRBV7-9 CASSYRGMETQYF
TRBV29-1 CSVEDFRDEYNEQFF
TRBV2 CASSEVGLGTEAFF
TRBV19 CASSDRGNTEAFF
TRBV9 CASSAVSIRGTEAFF
TRBV30 CAWSRTANTEAFF
TRBV7-2 CASSRRTGTYANTGELFF
TRBV14 CASSQGQGLGRETQYF
TRBV6-1 CASREEGLKETQYF
TRBV11-1 CASSRNRNTEAFF
TRBV9 CASSPQGRGELFF
TRBV7-9 CASSLSVATNEKLFF
TRBV10-3 CAISDRRGADTQYF
TRBV19 CASSNSPYGYTF
TRBV14 CASSQLLRETQYF
TRBV29-1 CSVAGLVGYEQYF
TRBV7-3 CASSSQGIQGDTQYF
TRBV5-6 CASSLGPLEAVRYEQYF
TRBV4-1 CASSQVKAGGPDTQYF
TRBV7-2 CASSPGLDSTGELFF
TRBV6-1 CASSERTGEGNTIYF
TRBV5-1 CASSRTPAENTGELFF
TRBV6-5 CASKREGNTDTQYF
TRBV7-2 CASSFRGMNTEAFF
TRBV30 CAWRGTGTGVYEQYF
TRBV21-1 CASSKEGEVYEQYF
TRBV15 CATSGTSGRVYNEQFF
TRBV6-6 CASSLGTGDYGYTF
TRBV6-4 CASSDSTGGGDTQYF
TRBV2 CASWRTGDYEQYF
TRBV7-2 CASSWLAGEVNEQFF
TRBV29-1 CSASEDGNSPLHF
TRBV5-6 CASSPPSGRGFINEQFF
TRBV27 CASSFEGSYNEQFF
TRBV28 CASRPIGHRSGNTIYF